Each of the 8 T cell receptor beta chains below was sequenced from the same sample in a study of blood T cell repertoires in COVID-19. The method was immunoSEQ multiplex PCR; TCRdb's version includes in-frame clones alone and lacks a portion of them. Among tens of thousands of clones listed, about four fifths were seen once. Sequencing was performed on peripheral blood. These receptors were collected from a man in his 70s with acute or convalescent COVID-19.

This clone was picked up a small number of times. This sequence joins TRBV4-1 and TRBJ2-1; perhaps TRBD2 as D (6 bases). The germline V and J ends were trimmed by 1 base and 4 bases, with 11 bases remaining between them. The CDR3 is made up of 15 amino acids. Germline V lookup: CDR1 MGHRA, CDR2 YSYEKL. The CDR3 reads CASSQVPGAYNEQFF. CDR3 DNA sequence: TGCGCCAGCAGCCAAGTTCCGGGAGCTTACAATGAGCAGTTCTTC.

The genes are TRBV29-1 and TRBJ1-1; D perhaps matches TRBD1 (5 bases). The germline gives CDR1 SQVTM, CDR2 ANQGSEA. The CDR3 totals 14 residues. The V end lost 6 bases, the J end lost 4 bases, and 18 bases lay between the germline ends. The DNA for the CDR3 is TGCAGCGTCCCGGGGGAGGGGAGGAGCACTGAAGCTTTCTTT. It translates to CSVPGEGRSTEAFF.

The V call is TRBV2, the J call TRBJ1-3; 7 bases align to TRBD1. The CDR3 has 17 amino acids. V lost 0 bases and J lost 4; bases outside the gene matches: 9. The germline V gene encodes CDR1 SNHLY and CDR2 FYNNEI. CDR3 coding DNA: TGTGCCAGCAGTGAAGCCCCCCCCGGCAGGGGGGGAAACACCATATATTTT. This sequence encodes CASSEAPPGRGGNTIYF. The whole variable domain, filled in from reference TRBV2 and TRBJ1-3, reads EPEVTQTPSHQVTQMGQEVILRCVPISNHLYFYWYRQILGQKVEFLVSFYNNEISEKSEIFDDQFSVERPDGSNFTLKIRSTKLEDSAMYFCASSEAPPGRGGNTIYFGEGSWLTVV.

J is TRBJ2-2 and V is TRBV2; 8 bases match TRBD2. The CDR3 has 14 residues. J gave up 5 bases and V 4 bases, and 3 bases lay outside the gene matches. Germline CDR1 SNHLY, CDR2 FYNNEI. The DNA of the CDR3 is TGTGCCAGCAGTGTAACGGGGGGGACCGGGGAGCTGTTTTTT. Its protein product is CASSVTGGTGELFF.

This clone appeared a few times. The rearrangement links TRBV19 to TRBJ1-2; 7 bases fit TRBD1. V shed 3 bases and J 2 bases; nucleotides not matched to a gene: 3. The CDR3 length is 14 residues. CDR1 LNHDA and CDR2 SQIVND come from the germline V gene (reference sequence). The CDR3 sequence is CASSIGQENYGYTF. For the CDR3, the DNA is TGTGCCAGTAGTATCGGACAGGAGAACTATGGCTACACCTTC.

This clone showed up just once. This chain connects TRBV27 to TRBJ1-2; possibly TRBD1 for D (5 bases). CDR3 size: 13 residues. Trimming took 2 bases from V and 2 from J, leaving 6 bases between them. The germline V gene encodes CDR1 MNHEY and CDR2 SMNVEV (reference sequence). The CDR3 DNA reads TGTGCCAGCAGTTTACAGGGAAACTATGGCTACACCTTC. This gives the protein CASSLQGNYGYTF.

The V and J genes are TRBV5-6 and TRBJ2-1, with 8 bases aligning to TRBD2. V was clipped by 4 bases and J by 6 bases; unmatched bases: 9. The CDR3 is 15 residues long. The germline V gene encodes CDR1 SGHDT and CDR2 YYEEEE. The CDR3 reads CASSLGRAMSNEQFF. In DNA form, the CDR3 reads TGTGCCAGCAGCCTCGGGAGGGCCATGAGCAATGAGCAGTTCTTC.

CDR3 in amino acids: CASSPQFGGELFF. CDR3 nucleotides: TGTGCCAGCAGCCCCCAATTCGGCGGGGAGCTGTTTTTT. V usage is TRBV7-3 and J usage is TRBJ2-2; D remains ambiguous. Trimming took off 5 bases at V and 7 bases at J, with 11 bases between the two ends. In germline, CDR1 is SGHTA, CDR2 FQGTGA. There are 13 residues in the CDR3.